Listed below are T cell receptor beta chains from one sample, sequenced in a study of tumor-infiltrating lymphocytes in primary liver carcinoma. TCRdb re-analysed the multiplex PCR reads in MiXCR, keeping a single row per CDR3 protein. The table shows around 170,000 distinct CDR3 sequences, with roughly 60% occurring only once. Sample: peripheral blood. The receptors were gathered from a middle-aged man with primary liver carcinoma and hepatitis B virus infection. The CDR3 runs from the conserved cysteine through the conserved F or W. A D gene is named only where the DNA matches it firmly. Only part of the rows carry a size: once, few, many, or a class if the clone is expanded.

cdr3_aa cdr3_nt clone_size d_call j_call v_call
CASSLGQGVQYF TGCGCCAGCAGCTTGGGACAGGGCGTGCAGTACTTC - TRBD1 TRBJ2-7 TRBV5-1
CASSSADSERFF TGTGCCAGCAGTTCCGCAGACAGTGAGCGGTTCTTC - - TRBJ2-1 TRBV28
CSVFRGLTEAFF TGCAGCGTTTTCAGGGGGCTGACTGAAGCTTTCTTT - TRBD1 TRBJ1-1 TRBV29-1
CASSLGLAGVYEQSF TGTGCCAGCAGCCTAGGACTAGCGGGAGTATATGAGCAGTCTTTC - TRBD2 TRBJ2-1 TRBV11-1
CASSLEGGRETQYF TGTGCCAGCAGCTTGGAAGGGGGCAGGGAGACCCAGTACTTC - TRBD1 TRBJ2-5 TRBV5-4
CAWSESYNELFF TGTGCCTGGTCCGAGTCCTACAATGAGCTGTTCTTC - - TRBJ2-1 TRBV30
CASSITGEWYTGELFF TGTGCCAGCAGCATAACAGGGGAATGGTATACCGGGGAGCTGTTTTTT few TRBD1 TRBJ2-2 TRBV5-6
CASSLSPGQGGEQYF TGTGCCAGCAGTTTATCCCCGGGACAGGGTGGCGAGCAGTACTTC - TRBD1 TRBJ2-7 TRBV28
CASTIDFTYTQYF TGTGCCAGCACCATCGACTTCACATATACGCAGTATTTT - - TRBJ2-3 TRBV5-6
CASSSPAGGLKNEHFF TGTGCCAGCAGTTCCCCAGCGGGAGGCCTCAAAAATGAGCATTTCTTC - TRBD2 TRBJ2-1 TRBV6-5
CSATGNVNQPQHF TGCAGTGCCACAGGGAATGTCAATCAGCCCCAGCATTTT - - TRBJ1-5 TRBV20-1
CASSLQGGNPPGELFF TGCGCCAGCAGCCTCCAGGGGGGAAACCCCCCCGGGGAGCTGTTTTTT few - TRBJ2-2 TRBV5-1
CVSSLGGRQTQCF TGTGTCAGCAGCTTGGGAGGGAGGCAGACCCAGTGCTTC - TRBD2 TRBJ2-5 TRBV11-2
CASSHSILADEQYF TGTGCCAGCAGTCACTCGATACTAGCGGACGAGCAGTACTTC - TRBD2 TRBJ2-7 TRBV6-2/TRBV6-3
CASSSRWAAEAFF TGTGCCAGCAGCTCTCGGTGGGCAGCCGAAGCTTTCTTT - - TRBJ1-1 TRBV7-9
CASGEDPGLSGNQPQHF TGCGCCAGCGGAGAGGACCCGGGACTCTCGGGCAATCAGCCCCAGCATTTT - - TRBJ1-5 TRBV10-1